Listed below are T cell receptor beta chains from one sample, sequenced in a study of blood T cell repertoires in COVID-19. The data were produced by immunoSEQ multiplex PCR, yet TCRdb's version contains in-frame clones alone and is incomplete. The sample consists of almost 250,000 clones, approximately 86% of them appearing once. The sequenced sample was peripheral blood. The receptor source for this set is a woman aged 55-69 years who had recovered from COVID-19. Both conserved end residues are part of each CDR3. The D gene is left open where the match is weak. Clone size is given for some rows only: seen once, a few or many times, or a class if the clone is expanded.

J,V,size,D,DNA,CDR3
TRBJ1-4,TRBV19,.,.,TGTGCCAGTATAGACAACAATGAAAAACTGTTTTTT,CASIDNNEKLFF
TRBJ1-6,TRBV28,.,.,TGTGCCAGCAGGCTCGCGGGGATGGGTAATTCACCCCTCCACTTT,CASRLAGMGNSPLHF
TRBJ2-1,TRBV12-3/TRBV12-4,.,.,TGTGCCAGCACTCTATCTAATGAGCAGTTCTTC,CASTLSNEQFF
TRBJ2-1,TRBV6-5,.,TRBD1,TGTGCCAGCAGTACCCCGGACAGGGGGCTTAATGAGCAGTTCTTC,CASSTPDRGLNEQFF
TRBJ2-3,TRBV5-1,.,TRBD1,TGCGCCAGCAGCCGCCAGGGGGCCGCAGATACGCAGTATTTT,CASSRQGAADTQYF
TRBJ2-6,TRBV3-1/TRBV3-2,.,TRBD1,TGTGCCAGCAGCCAAGATCGTGGACAGGGGTGGAACGTCCTGACTTTC,CASSQDRGQGWNVLTF
TRBJ1-2,TRBV11-3,.,.,TGTGCCCGCAGGAGCCATGGCTACACCTTC,CARRSHGYTF
TRBJ1-5,TRBV7-2,.,.,TGTGCCAGCAGCTTAGCATCAGGAAGAGGGAACCAGCCCCAGCATTTT,CASSLASGRGNQPQHF
TRBJ1-3,TRBV5-4,.,TRBD1,TGTGCCAGCAGTAAGGGACAGGGATATTCAGGCACCATATATTTT,CASSKGQGYSGTIYF
TRBJ1-5,TRBV24-1,once,.,TGTGCCACCAGTGTTGCGGGGGAAGGGCAGCCCCAGCATTTT,CATSVAGEGQPQHF
TRBJ2-5,TRBV5-1,.,TRBD1,TGCGCCAGCAGCTTGGTAGGGACAGATAGAGGAGAGACCCAGTACTTC,CASSLVGTDRGETQYF
TRBJ2-5,TRBV10-3,.,.,TGTGCCACAAAGGCGGGACTCGCTCAACAAGAGACCCAGTACTTC,CATKAGLAQQETQYF
TRBJ2-1,TRBV7-9,.,.,TGTGCCAGCAGCCAAGTTACAGCAGGCAATGAGCAGTTCTTC,CASSQVTAGNEQFF
TRBJ1-5,TRBV6-6,.,TRBD1,TGTGCCAGCTCAGGGGGCGAGATTCGTCAGCCCCAGCATTTT,CASSGGEIRQPQHF
TRBJ1-6,TRBV14,.,.,TGTGCCAGCAGCCTCAACTCCGGGAGTTTATTTTCACCCCTCCACTTT,CASSLNSGSLFSPLHF
TRBJ2-4,TRBV5-1,.,TRBD2,TGCGCCAGCAGCCGCGGGACTAGCGCCAACATTCAGTACTTC,CASSRGTSANIQYF
TRBJ2-3,TRBV25-1,.,TRBD2,TGTGCCAGCAGTAGGGGAAGCGGGGGACGCACAGATACGCAGTATTTT,CASSRGSGGRTDTQYF
TRBJ1-5,TRBV12-3/TRBV12-4,.,.,TGTGCCAGCAGTTCGACACAGGGCCTGCCCCAGCATTTT,CASSSTQGLPQHF
TRBJ2-7,TRBV3-1/TRBV3-2,.,.,TGTGCCAGCAGCCCCAGACTCGGTAGCAACGAGCAGTACTTC,CASSPRLGSNEQYF
TRBJ1-2,TRBV5-6,.,TRBD1,TGTGCCAGCAGCACGACCGGGACAGGGACCTATGGCTACACCTTC,CASSTTGTGTYGYTF
TRBJ1-1,TRBV13,.,TRBD1,TGTGCCAGCAGGTCACCGGGACAGCCCCCGAACACTGAAGCTTTCTTT,CASRSPGQPPNTEAFF
TRBJ1-1,TRBV3-1/TRBV3-2,.,TRBD1,TGTGCCAGCAGCCTATCAGGGGGCACTGAAGCTTTCTTT,CASSLSGGTEAFF
TRBJ2-7,TRBV5-6,.,TRBD2,TGTGCCAGCAGCTCAGGACTAGCGGGTAACATGGAGCAGTACTTC,CASSSGLAGNMEQYF
TRBJ1-5,TRBV18,.,TRBD1,TGTGCCAGCTCATTGACAGGGGGCGGTGCAAATCAGCCCCAGCATTTT,CASSLTGGGANQPQHF
TRBJ1-5,TRBV25-1,.,TRBD1,TGTGCCAGCAGACCACAGGGGGATCAGCCCCAGCATTTT,CASRPQGDQPQHF
TRBJ1-2,TRBV25-1,.,.,TGTGCCAGCAGGGGGGGGATCGTCTATGGCTACACCTTC,CASRGGIVYGYTF
TRBJ2-1,TRBV6-2/TRBV6-3,.,.,TGTGCCAGCAGTTCCGACAGCGCTCGCGAGTTCTTC,CASSSDSAREFF
TRBJ2-4,TRBV4-3,.,TRBD1,TGCGCCAGCAGCCCCGGGACAGGGGGCACTGGAAACATTCAGTACTTC,CASSPGTGGTGNIQYF
TRBJ2-5,TRBV3-1/TRBV3-2,.,.,TGTGCCAGCAGTCGTTCAGGGGCAGAGACCCAGTACTTC,CASSRSGAETQYF
TRBJ1-1,TRBV6-5,.,TRBD1,TGTGCCAGCACGATGGACAGGGGAACTGAAGCTTTCTTT,CASTMDRGTEAFF
TRBJ1-6,TRBV2,.,.,TGTGCCAGCAGTGTACGACTTTCCGTATCGCCCCTCCACTTT,CASSVRLSVSPLHF
TRBJ2-5,TRBV9,.,.,TGTGCCAGCAGCGCCGGGGGGCCAGTACAAGAGACCCAGTACTTC,CASSAGGPVQETQYF
TRBJ2-7,TRBV9,.,.,TGTGCCAGCAGCGGACAGATTTCCTACGAGCAGTACTTC,CASSGQISYEQYF
TRBJ2-3,TRBV9,.,TRBD2,TGTGCCAGCACGGCGGGGGGCACAGATACGCAGTATTTT,CASTAGGTDTQYF
TRBJ1-5,TRBV6-2/TRBV6-3,.,TRBD1,TGTGCCAGCAGTTACAGTAGGCGACAGGGTTGGGGGCCCCAGCATTTT,CASSYSRRQGWGPQHF
TRBJ1-5,TRBV7-2,.,TRBD1,TGTGCCAGCAGCTTCGGGGGACAGTCTTATCAGCCCCAGCATTTT,CASSFGGQSYQPQHF
TRBJ2-7,TRBV7-7,.,TRBD1,TGTGCTAGCAGCCGGGACAGGGGCCTCTCCTACGAGCAGTACTTC,CASSRDRGLSYEQYF